This is a list of T cell receptor beta chains from one sample in a study of a mutant IDH1 vaccine in newly diagnosed glioma. Generated by immunoSEQ multiplex PCR, the TCRdb table keeps only in-frame clones and is missing some. The table includes roughly 16,000 clones, almost 80% detected once. The sample consisted of PBMCs, taken from a glioma patient treated with radiotherapy, temozolomide or both. These receptors originate from a man between 35 and 55 years old with glioma. Each CDR3 is given with its conserved first and last residue. Each record gives: J gene, D gene, CDR3 length, V gene, clone size, CDR3 DNA, CDR3 protein. The D gene is left open where the match is weak. Clone sizes are given selectively: once, few, many, or a class where the clone is expanded.

TRBJ1-6,-,19,TRBV7-2,-,TGTGCCAGCAGCTTATTTGGTAGGGGCAGGGGTTCCTATAATTCACCCCTCCACTTT,CASSLFGRGRGSYNSPLHF
TRBJ2-4,-,13,TRBV7-2,-,TGTGCCAGCAGCGAGCCCGATAGAAACATTCAGTACTTC,CASSEPDRNIQYF
TRBJ2-2,-,15,TRBV4-3,-,TGCGCCAGCAGCCATCGGGGGGCGGACACCGGGGAGCTGTTTTTT,CASSHRGADTGELFF
TRBJ1-2,-,14,TRBV21-1,-,TGTGCCAGCAGCTCGCGACAGGGGATCAGGGGCTACACCTTC,CASSSRQGIRGYTF
TRBJ1-2,-,12,TRBV7-8,-,TGTGCCAGCGGATCCCCACGGGGAGGCTACACCTTC,CASGSPRGGYTF
TRBJ1-1,TRBD1,16,TRBV4-1,-,TGCGCCAGCAGCCAAGTCCCGGGACAGGGTAACACTGAAGCTTTCTTT,CASSQVPGQGNTEAFF
TRBJ2-5,-,15,TRBV11-2,-,TGTGCCAGCAGCACGAGCCCGGGGGCCGGGGAGACCCAGTACTTC,CASSTSPGAGETQYF
TRBJ2-1,TRBD1,14,TRBV11-3,few,TGTGCCAGCAGTCGAGGACAGGGTTACAATGAGCAGTTCTTC,CASSRGQGYNEQFF
TRBJ2-2,-,16,TRBV5-6,-,TGTGCCAGCAGCTTGCAGCGGAGACAGAGGATCGGGGAGCTGTTTTTT,CASSLQRRQRIGELFF
TRBJ2-1,TRBD2,16,TRBV18,-,TGTGCCAGCTCAGCTTCCGGGACTAGTTCCGGGAATGAGCAGTTCTTC,CASSASGTSSGNEQFF
TRBJ2-1,-,15,TRBV7-9,-,TGTGCCAGCAGCTTAGGAGGGTACAATTACAATGAGCAGTTCTTC,CASSLGGYNYNEQFF
TRBJ1-1,-,13,TRBV5-4,-,TGTGCCAGCAGCTTCAGTCAGAACACTGAAGCTTTCTTT,CASSFSQNTEAFF
TRBJ2-2,-,11,TRBV5-6,-,TGTGCCAGCAGCTTTTCCGGGGAGCTGTTTTTT,CASSFSGELFF
TRBJ2-3,-,16,TRBV9,-,TGTGCCAGCAGCCCCACTAGTATGGGGAGCACAGATACGCAGTATTTT,CASSPTSMGSTDTQYF
TRBJ1-1,-,14,TRBV6-5,-,TGTGCCAGCACAAAACAGGGTGGGAACACTGAAGCTTTCTTT,CASTKQGGNTEAFF
TRBJ1-6,TRBD1,14,TRBV5-5,-,TGTGCCAGCAGCTTGGGGACAGGTGCGTCACCCCTCCACTTT,CASSLGTGASPLHF